This TCR beta chain was documented in a study of T cell responses to AZD1222 COVID-19 vaccine. Study conclusions and caveats: Donors were mostly white British, more females; clonal diversity possibly underestimated. Baseline seropositives among AZD1222 recipients totaled only five to seven. Following two doses of AZD1222, Spike-specific TCR breadth and depth rose. CD4 TCRs covered the whole spike, strongest at regions 160-218 and 743-854.

This CDR3 contains 13 residues. The V gene's germline CDR1 is MNHEY and CDR2 SVGAGI. Deletions cut 6 bases from V and 6 bases from J, with 12 bases between. Method: immunoSEQ multiplex PCR; TCRdb's copy keeps in-frame clones and lacks some. The sample records roughly 140,000 clones, roughly 89% being singletons. Notes on this clone: Antigen: not known.

Sequencing used peripheral blood, obtained on day 0 of AZD1222 vaccination. This chain joins TRBV6-5 and TRBJ1-5, with D unresolved. The receptor's source is an adult in good health. The CDR3 here is CASSQIRGQPQHF. CDR3 in DNA: TGTGCCAGCAGCCAAATTCGTGGTCAGCCCCAGCATTTT.